This paragraph reports one T cell receptor beta chain. The data belong to a study of blood T cell repertoires in COVID-19. Study context: The United States, Italy and Spain provided the acute and convalescent COVID-19 samples. Sources were T cells, B-cell-depleted T cells, or PBMCs; the material itself was cDNA or gDNA.

Per the original data handling: Researchers report that nucleated cell counts were estimated from reference gene primer amplification. Repertoires were generated with immunoSEQ multiplex PCR, while TCRdb's copy carries only in-frame clones and drops some. That table supplies the V and J calls and clone size; D and trimming were determined from the DNA. The sample consists of 150,000 to 200,000 clones, 87% of them appearing once. The V and J ends lost 3 bases and 5 bases, in that order; junction bases with no gene match: 7. Germline V gene data show CDR1 as GTSNPN and CDR2 as SVGIG (reference sequence). This CDR3 comprises 14 residues.

The sequenced sample was peripheral blood. The chain recombines TRBV30 with TRBJ1-2; 9 bases fit TRBD1. The TCR was taken from a woman aged 50 to 60 with acute or convalescent COVID-19. Here the CDR3 reads CAWRAGTGNYGYTF. For the CDR3, the DNA is TGTGCCTGGAGGGCCGGGACAGGGAATTATGGCTACACCTTC.